This T cell receptor (beta chain) emerged from a study of shared clonotypes between healthy human individuals. CDR1 and CDR2 from the germline V gene are LNHDA and SQIVND (reference sequence). This CDR3 has 13 residues. V trimming: 4 bases; J trimming: 7 bases; junction bases outside the gene matches: 3. Clones were sequenced by immunoSEQ multiplex PCR, and TCRdb holds only the in-frame ones, with some missing. The sample carries roughly 480,000 clones, about 80% recorded once. The chain joins TRBV19 to TRBJ1-2; 10 nucleotides match TRBD1. Sequenced material: PBMCs. The receptor comes from a woman aged 40 to 50 in good health. Some clones in this sample may be carry-over from other donors' samples. CDR3 loop: CASSRQGASGYTF. The CDR3 region has the DNA TGTGCCAGTAGTAGACAGGGGGCATCTGGCTACACCTTC.